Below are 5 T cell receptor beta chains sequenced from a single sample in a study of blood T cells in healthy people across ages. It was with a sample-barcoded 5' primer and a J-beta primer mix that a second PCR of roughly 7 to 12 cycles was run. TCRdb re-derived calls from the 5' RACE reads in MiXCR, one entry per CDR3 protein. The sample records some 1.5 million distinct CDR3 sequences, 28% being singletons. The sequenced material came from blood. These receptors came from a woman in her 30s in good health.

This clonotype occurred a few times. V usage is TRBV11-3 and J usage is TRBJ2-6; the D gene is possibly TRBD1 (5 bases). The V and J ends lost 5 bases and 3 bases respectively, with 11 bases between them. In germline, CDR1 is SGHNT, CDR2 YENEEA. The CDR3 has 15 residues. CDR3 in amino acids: CASSDRGNGANVLTF. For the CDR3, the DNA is TGTGCCAGCAGCGATAGGGGTAATGGGGCCAACGTCCTGACTTTC.

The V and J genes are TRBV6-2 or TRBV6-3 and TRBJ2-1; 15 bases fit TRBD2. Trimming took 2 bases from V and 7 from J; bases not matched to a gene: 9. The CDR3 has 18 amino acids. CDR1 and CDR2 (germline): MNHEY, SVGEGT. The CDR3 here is CASSYPSGLAGGPNEQFF. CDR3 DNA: TGTGCCAGCAGTTACCCAAGCGGACTAGCGGGAGGGCCAAATGAGCAGTTCTTC.

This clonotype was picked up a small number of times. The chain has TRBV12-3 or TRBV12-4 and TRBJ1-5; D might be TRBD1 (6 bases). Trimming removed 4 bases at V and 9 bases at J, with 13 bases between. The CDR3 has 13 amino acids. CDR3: CASSSGVGRPQHF. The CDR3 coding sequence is TGTGCCAGCAGTTCAGGGGTCGGGCGGCCCCAGCATTTT.

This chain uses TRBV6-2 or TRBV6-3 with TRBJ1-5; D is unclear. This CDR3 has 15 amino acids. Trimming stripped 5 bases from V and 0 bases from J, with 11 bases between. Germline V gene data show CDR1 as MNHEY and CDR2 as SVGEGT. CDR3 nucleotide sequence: TGTGCCAGCAGTAGTGCGCTCCTTAGCAATCAGCCCCAGCATTTT. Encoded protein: CASSSALLSNQPQHF.

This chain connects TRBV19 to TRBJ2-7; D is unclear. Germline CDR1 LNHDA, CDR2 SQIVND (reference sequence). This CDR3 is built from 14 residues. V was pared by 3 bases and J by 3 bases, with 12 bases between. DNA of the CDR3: TGTGCCAGTAGTATTGCGGAGAATGGCTACGAGCAGTACTTC. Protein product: CASSIAENGYEQYF.